This T cell receptor beta chain stems from a study of identical twins' blood T cells. V shed 2 bases and J shed 1 base, with 19 bases lying between them. CDR3 size: 17 residues. CDR1 and CDR2 (germline): SGHRS, YFSETQ. TCRdb passed the 5' RACE reads through MiXCR, listing each CDR3 protein once. This table holds 400,000 or so distinct CDR3 sequences, about 28% found once. The source material was PBMCs. The chain combines TRBV5-1 with TRBJ2-7; possibly TRBD1 or TRBD2 for D (5 bases each). The TCR comes from a woman aged 18 to 49 in good health. This CDR3 reads CASSFSGTQVFSYEQYF. In nucleotides, the CDR3 is TGCGCCAGCAGCTTTTCAGGGACGCAGGTTTTTTCCTACGAGCAGTACTTC. Drawing the rest from reference TRBV5-1 and TRBJ2-7, the complete variable domain is KAGVTQTPRYLIKTRGQQVTLSCSPISGHRSVSWYQQTPGQGLQFLFEYFSETQRNKGNFPGRFSGRQFSNSRSEMNVSTLELGDSALYLCASSFSGTQVFSYEQYFGPGTRLTVT.